This T cell receptor beta chain was recovered during a study of cytomegalovirus exposure and HLA in healthy donors. Regarding the study as a whole: The study designated fewer than 200 TCR beta chains cytomegalovirus-associated. In a later analysis, approximately 15,000 TCR beta sequences were associated with HLA alleles at 0.05 false discovery rate. In a later analysis, common viral pathogens appeared linked to several of the most significant clusters.

Both 60 Vbeta primers and 13 Jbeta primers went into the PCR. Profiled with immunoSEQ multiplex PCR; TCRdb holds only in-frame clones, not every one. The sample consists of hundreds of thousands of clones, approximately 84% of them appearing once. This clone was picked up a small number of times. As yet, its antigen is unknown. What was sequenced was PBMCs. The clonotype originates from a woman in her thirties or forties in good health and CMV-seronegative.

CDR3 sequence reads: CASSPNTGGGGGTEAFF. Here the CDR3 DNA reads TGCGCCAGCAGCCCAAACACCGGCGGGGGAGGGGGCACTGAAGCTTTCTTT. The chain has TRBV4-1 and TRBJ1-1; perhaps TRBD1 as D (6 bases). V was trimmed by 4 bases and J by 4 bases, leaving 22 bases between them. CDR1 is MGHRA and CDR2 is YSYEKL in the germline V gene. This CDR3 has 17 amino acids.